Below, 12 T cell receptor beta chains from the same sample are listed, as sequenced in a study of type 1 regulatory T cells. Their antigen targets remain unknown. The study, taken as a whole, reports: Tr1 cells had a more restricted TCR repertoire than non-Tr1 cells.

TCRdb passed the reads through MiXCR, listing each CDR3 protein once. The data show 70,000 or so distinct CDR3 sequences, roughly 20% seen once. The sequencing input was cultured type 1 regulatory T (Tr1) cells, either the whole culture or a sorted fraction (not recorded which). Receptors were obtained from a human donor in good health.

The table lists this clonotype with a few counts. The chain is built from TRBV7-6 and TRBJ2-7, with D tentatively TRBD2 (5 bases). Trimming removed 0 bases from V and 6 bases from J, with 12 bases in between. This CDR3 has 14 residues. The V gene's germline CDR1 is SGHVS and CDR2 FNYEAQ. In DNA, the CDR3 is TGTGCCAGCAGCTTAGCGTGGTCGCGGGCCGAGCAGTACTTC. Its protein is CASSLAWSRAEQYF. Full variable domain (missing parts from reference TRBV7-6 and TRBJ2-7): GAGVSQSPRYKVTKRGQDVALRCDPISGHVSLYWYRQALGQGPEFLTYFNYEAQQDKSGLPNDRFSAERPEGSISTLTIQRTEQRDSAMYRCASSLAWSRAEQYFGPGTRLTVT.

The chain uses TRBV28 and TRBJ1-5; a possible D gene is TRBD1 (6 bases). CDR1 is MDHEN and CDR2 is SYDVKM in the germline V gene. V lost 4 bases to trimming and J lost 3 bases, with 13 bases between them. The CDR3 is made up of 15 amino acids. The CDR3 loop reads CASSWPGHHNQPQHF. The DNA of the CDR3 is TGTGCCAGCAGTTGGCCGGGACACCACAATCAGCCCCAGCATTTT.

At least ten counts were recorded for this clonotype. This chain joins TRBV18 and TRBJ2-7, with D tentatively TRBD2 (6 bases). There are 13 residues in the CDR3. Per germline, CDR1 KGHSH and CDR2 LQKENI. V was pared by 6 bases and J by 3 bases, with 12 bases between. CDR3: CASSGDFRYEQYF. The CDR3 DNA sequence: TGTGCCAGCTCGGGGGACTTCCGCTACGAGCAGTACTTC.

CDR3 in DNA: TGTGCCACCAGCAGAGTCCGCGGGAGCTTCAATCAGCCCCAGCATTTT. Translating it yields CATSRVRGSFNQPQHF. The rearrangement joins TRBV15 to TRBJ1-5; no clear D. CDR1 LNHNV and CDR2 YYDKDF come from the germline V gene (reference sequence). Trimming removed 1 base at V and 3 bases at J, with 13 bases between. The CDR3 sequence is 16 residues long.

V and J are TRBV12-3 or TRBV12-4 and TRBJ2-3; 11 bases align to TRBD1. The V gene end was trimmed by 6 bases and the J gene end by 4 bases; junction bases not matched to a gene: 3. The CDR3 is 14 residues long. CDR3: CASSRDRGSDTQYF. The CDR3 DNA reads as TGTGCCAGCAGCCGGGACAGGGGGTCAGATACGCAGTATTTT.

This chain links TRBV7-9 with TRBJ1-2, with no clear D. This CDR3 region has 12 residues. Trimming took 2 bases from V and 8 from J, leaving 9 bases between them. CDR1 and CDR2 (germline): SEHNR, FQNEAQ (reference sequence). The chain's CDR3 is CASSLSFSGYTF. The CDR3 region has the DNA TGTGCCAGCAGCTTAAGTTTCAGCGGCTACACCTTC.

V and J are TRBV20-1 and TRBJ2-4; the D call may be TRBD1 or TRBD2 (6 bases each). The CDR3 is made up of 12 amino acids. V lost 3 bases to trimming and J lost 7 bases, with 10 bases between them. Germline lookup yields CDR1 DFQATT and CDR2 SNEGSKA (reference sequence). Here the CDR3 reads CSASGGPNIQYF. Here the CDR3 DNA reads TGCAGTGCTAGTGGGGGGCCGAACATTCAGTACTTC.

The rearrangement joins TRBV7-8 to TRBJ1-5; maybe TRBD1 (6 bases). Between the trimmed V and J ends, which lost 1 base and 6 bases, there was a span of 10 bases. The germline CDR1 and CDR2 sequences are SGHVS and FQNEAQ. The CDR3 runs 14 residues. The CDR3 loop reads CASSLGEQGQPQHF. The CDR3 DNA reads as TGTGCCAGCAGCTTAGGAGAACAGGGTCAGCCCCAGCATTTT.

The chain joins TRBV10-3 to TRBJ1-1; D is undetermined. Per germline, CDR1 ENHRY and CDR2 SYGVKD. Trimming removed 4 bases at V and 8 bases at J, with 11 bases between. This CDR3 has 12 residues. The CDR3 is CAISALSTEAFF. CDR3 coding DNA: TGTGCCATCAGTGCGTTATCGACAGAAGCTTTCTTT.

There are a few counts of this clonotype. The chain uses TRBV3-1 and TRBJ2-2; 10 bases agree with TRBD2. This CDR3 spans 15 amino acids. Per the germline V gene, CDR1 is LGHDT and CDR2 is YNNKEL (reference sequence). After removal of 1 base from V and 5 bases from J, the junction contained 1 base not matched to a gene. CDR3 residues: CASSQALAGTGELFF. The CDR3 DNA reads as TGTGCCAGCAGCCAAGCACTAGCGGGAACCGGGGAGCTGTTTTTT.

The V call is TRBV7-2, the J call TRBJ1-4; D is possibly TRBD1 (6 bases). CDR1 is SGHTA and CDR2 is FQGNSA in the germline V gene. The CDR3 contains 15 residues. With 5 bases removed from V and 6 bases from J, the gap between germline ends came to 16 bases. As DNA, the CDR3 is TGTGCCAGCAGCCCCCCAGGGGCCCTATATGAAAAACTGTTTTTT. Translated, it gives CASSPPGALYEKLFF. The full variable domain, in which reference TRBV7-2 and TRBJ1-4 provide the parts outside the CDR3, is GAGVSQSPSNKVTEKGKDVELRCDPISGHTALYWYRQSLGQGLEFLIYFQGNSAPDKSGLPSDRFSAERTGGSVSTLTIQRTQQEDSAVYLCASSPPGALYEKLFFGSGTQLSVL.

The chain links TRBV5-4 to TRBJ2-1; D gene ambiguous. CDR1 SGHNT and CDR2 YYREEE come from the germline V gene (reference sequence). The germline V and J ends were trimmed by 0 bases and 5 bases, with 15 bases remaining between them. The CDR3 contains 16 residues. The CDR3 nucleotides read TGTGCCAGCAGCTTGGCGGCGGCCCGGTCGAACAATGAGCAGTTCTTC. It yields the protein CASSLAAARSNNEQFF. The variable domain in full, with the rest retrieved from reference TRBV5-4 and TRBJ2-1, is ETGVTQSPTHLIKTRGQQVTLRCSSQSGHNTVSWYQQALGQGPQFIFQYYREEENGRGNFPPRFSGLQFPNYSSELNVNALELDDSALYLCASSLAAARSNNEQFFGPGTRLTVL.